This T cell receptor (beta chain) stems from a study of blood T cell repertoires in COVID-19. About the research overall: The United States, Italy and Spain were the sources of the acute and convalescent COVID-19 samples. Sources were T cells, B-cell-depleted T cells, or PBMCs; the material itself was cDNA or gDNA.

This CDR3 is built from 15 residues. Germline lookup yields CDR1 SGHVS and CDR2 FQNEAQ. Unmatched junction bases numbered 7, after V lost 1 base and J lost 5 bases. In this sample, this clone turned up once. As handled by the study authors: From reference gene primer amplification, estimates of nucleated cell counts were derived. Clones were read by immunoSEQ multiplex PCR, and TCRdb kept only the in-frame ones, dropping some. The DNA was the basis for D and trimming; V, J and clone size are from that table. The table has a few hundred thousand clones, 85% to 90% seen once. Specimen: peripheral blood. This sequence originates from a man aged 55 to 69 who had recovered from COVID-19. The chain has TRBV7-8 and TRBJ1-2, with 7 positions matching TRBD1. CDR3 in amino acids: CASSLVQTGQYGYTF. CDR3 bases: TGTGCCAGCAGCTTAGTACAAACGGGACAGTATGGCTACACCTTC.